This T cell receptor beta chain was identified during a study of breast tumors, draining lymph nodes, adjacent tissues. Overall study results and limits: Tumor and nontumor repertoires were significantly more similar in luminal-like than in basal-like breast cancer. That most tumor T cells come from lymph nodes remained unproven. Tumor TCR diversity was below lymph nodes but above nontumor tissue.

Axillary draining lymph nodes of breast cancer patients supplied the node samples. TCRdb redid the calling of the multiplex PCR reads with MiXCR, one entry per CDR3 protein. The repertoire has roughly 260,000 distinct CDR3 sequences, about 30% of them found once; the top ten carry over 0.95%. This clonotype turned up a few times. The antigen is undetermined. CDR3 length equals 16 residues. The germline V gene has CDR1 MNHEY and CDR2 SVGEGT. With 6 bases clipped from V and 0 bases from J, the junction kept 7 bases outside the gene matches. The sequencing input was axillary lymph node tissue. This chain uses TRBV6-2 or TRBV6-3 with TRBJ2-7; 11 bases line up with TRBD2. The source is a female donor with breast cancer. Some clones in this sample may be carry-over from other donors' samples. CDR3 sequence: CASSQLAGVSSYEQYF. As DNA, the CDR3 is TGTGCCAGCAGCCAACTAGCGGGAGTTAGCTCCTACGAGCAGTACTTC.